The 4 T cell receptor beta chains in this list originate from one sample, sequenced in a study of shared clonotypes between healthy human individuals. The repertoire was sequenced with immunoSEQ multiplex PCR; TCRdb's copy has only in-frame clones and lacks some. The data contain about 690,000 clones, 90% of them singletons. Sequencing was carried out using memory CD8+ T cells from PBMCs. Regarding subset: CD45RO+ cells pooled with CCR7-negative TemRA cells. All receptors come from a young man in good health. Some clones in this sample may be carry-over from other donors' samples.

V gene TRBV19 combines with J gene TRBJ2-7; TRBD2 is a possible D gene (6 bases). Germline-derived CDR1 and CDR2 are LNHDA and SQIVND (reference sequence). V was cut by 6 bases and J by 3 bases, with 15 bases left in between. This CDR3 has 14 amino acids. CDR3 nucleotides: TGTGCCAGTAGCCGCGCGGGGCAGGACTACGAGCAGTACTTC. This sequence encodes CASSRAGQDYEQYF.

The V call is TRBV29-1, the J call TRBJ2-2; tentatively, D is TRBD1 or TRBD2 (5 bases each). The germline CDR1 and CDR2 sequences are SQVTM and ANQGSEA. This CDR3 region has 12 residues. Trimming removed 4 bases at V and 6 bases at J, with 9 bases between. In DNA, the CDR3 is TGCAGCGTTGCGGGGCCTGCCGGGGAGCTGTTTTTT. Its protein product is CSVAGPAGELFF.

V gene TRBV11-2 combines with J gene TRBJ2-3; 7 nucleotides match TRBD2. Germline V CDR1 and CDR2: SGHAT, FQNNGV. The CDR3 consists of 17 residues. The J segment lost 0 bases and the V segment lost 0 bases, leaving 6 bases of the junction unmatched. DNA for the CDR3: TGTGCCAGCAGCTTAGATTGGTCTAGCGGAAGCACAGATACGCAGTATTTT. Translated: CASSLDWSSGSTDTQYF. Combining the CDR3 with reference TRBV11-2 and TRBJ2-3 gives the whole variable domain EAGVAQSPRYKIIEKRQSVAFWCNPISGHATLYWYQQILGQGPKLLIQFQNNGVVDDSQLPKDRFSAERLKGVDSTLKIQPAKLEDSAVYLCASSLDWSSGSTDTQYFGPGTRLTVL.

The chain combines TRBV6-1 with TRBJ2-6; no reliable D call. Per germline, CDR1 MNHNS and CDR2 SASEGT. Deletions cut 2 bases from V and 3 bases from J, with 14 bases between. The CDR3 consists of 17 residues. As DNA, the CDR3 is TGTGCCAGCAGTGAACTTGCGGTTAGGGTTGGGGCCAACGTCCTGACTTTC. It is translated as CASSELAVRVGANVLTF.